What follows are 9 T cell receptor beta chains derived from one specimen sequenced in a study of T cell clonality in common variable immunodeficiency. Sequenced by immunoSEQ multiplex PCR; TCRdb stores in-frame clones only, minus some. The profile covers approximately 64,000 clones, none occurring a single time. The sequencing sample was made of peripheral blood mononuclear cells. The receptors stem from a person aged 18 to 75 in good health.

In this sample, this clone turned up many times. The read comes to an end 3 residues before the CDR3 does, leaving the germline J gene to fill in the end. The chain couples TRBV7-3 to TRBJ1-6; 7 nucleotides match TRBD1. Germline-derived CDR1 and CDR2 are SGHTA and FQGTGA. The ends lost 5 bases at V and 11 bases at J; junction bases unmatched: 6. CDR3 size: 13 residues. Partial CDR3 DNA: TGTGCCAGCAGCAAAGACAGGGTAACACCC. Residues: CASSKDRVTP. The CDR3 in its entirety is CASSKDRVTPLHF.

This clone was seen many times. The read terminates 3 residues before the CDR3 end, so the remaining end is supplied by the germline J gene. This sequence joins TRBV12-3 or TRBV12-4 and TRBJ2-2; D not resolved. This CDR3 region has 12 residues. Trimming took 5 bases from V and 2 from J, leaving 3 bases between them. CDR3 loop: CASSPNTGELFF. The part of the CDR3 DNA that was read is TGTGCCAGCAGTCCTAACACCGGGGAG.

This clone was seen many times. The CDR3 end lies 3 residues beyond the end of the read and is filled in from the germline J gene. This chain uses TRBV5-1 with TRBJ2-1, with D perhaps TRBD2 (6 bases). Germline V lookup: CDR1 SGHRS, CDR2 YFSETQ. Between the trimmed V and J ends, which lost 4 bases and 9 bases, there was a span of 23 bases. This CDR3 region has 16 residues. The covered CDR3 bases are TGCGCCAGCAGCCGGGGTGGGACTCAGGCAATTAGTGAG. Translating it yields CASSRGGTQAISE. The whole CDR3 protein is CASSRGGTQAISEQFF. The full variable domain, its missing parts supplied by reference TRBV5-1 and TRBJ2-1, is KAGVTQTPRYLIKTRGQQVTLSCSPISGHRSVSWYQQTPGQGLQFLFEYFSETQRNKGNFPGRFSGRQFSNSRSEMNVSTLELGDSALYLCASSRGGTQAISEQFFGPGTRLTVL.

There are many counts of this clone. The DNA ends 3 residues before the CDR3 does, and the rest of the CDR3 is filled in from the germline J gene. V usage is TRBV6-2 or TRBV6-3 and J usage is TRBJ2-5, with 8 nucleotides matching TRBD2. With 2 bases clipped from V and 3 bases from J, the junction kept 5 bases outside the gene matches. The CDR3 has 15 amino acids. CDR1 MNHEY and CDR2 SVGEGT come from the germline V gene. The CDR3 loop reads CASSYGGRKEETQYF. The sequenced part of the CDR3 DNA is TGTGCCAGCAGTTACGGCGGGAGGAAGGAAGAGACC.

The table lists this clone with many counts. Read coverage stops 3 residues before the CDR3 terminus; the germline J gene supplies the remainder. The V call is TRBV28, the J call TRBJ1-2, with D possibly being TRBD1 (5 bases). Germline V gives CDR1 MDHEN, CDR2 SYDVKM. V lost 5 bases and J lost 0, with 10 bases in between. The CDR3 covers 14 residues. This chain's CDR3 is CASSPDSANYGYTF. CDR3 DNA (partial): TGTGCCAGCAGTCCCGACAGCGCTAACTATGGC.

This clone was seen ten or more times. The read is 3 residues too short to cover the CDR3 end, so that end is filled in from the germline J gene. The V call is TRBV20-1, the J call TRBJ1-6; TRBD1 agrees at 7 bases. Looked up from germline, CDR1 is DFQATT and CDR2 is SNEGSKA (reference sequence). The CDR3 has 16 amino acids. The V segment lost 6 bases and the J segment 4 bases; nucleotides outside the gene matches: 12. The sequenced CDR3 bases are TGCAGTGCGGAGGGACAGTATAGCTTTTATAATTCACCC. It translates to CSAEGQYSFYNSP. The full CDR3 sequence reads CSAEGQYSFYNSPLHF.

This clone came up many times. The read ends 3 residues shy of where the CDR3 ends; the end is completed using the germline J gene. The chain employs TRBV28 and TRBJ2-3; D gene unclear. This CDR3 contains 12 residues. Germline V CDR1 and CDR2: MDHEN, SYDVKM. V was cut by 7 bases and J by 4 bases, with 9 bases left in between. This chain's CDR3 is CASTNFPDTQYF. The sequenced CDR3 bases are TGTGCCAGCACCAACTTCCCAGATACG.

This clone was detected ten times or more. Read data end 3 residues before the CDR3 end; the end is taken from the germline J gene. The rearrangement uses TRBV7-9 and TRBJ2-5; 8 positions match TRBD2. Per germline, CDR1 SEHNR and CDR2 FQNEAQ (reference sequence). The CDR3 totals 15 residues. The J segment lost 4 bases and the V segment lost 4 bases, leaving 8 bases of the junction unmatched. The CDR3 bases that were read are TGTGCCAGCAGCTCGTGGGGAGCGGGAGCAGAGACC. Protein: CASSSWGAGAET. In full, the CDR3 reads CASSSWGAGAETQYF.

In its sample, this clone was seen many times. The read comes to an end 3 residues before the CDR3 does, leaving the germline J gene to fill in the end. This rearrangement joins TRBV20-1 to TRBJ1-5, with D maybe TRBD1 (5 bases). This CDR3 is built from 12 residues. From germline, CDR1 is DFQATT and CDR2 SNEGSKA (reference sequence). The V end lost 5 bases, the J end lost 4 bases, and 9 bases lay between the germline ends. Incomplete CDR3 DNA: TGCAGTGCTGGGGGGTGGAATCAGCCC. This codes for CSAGGWNQP. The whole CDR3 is CSAGGWNQPQHF.